What follows are 2 T cell receptor beta chains derived from one specimen sequenced in a study of blood T cell repertoires in COVID-19. The assay was immunoSEQ multiplex PCR, and TCRdb's table has in-frame clones only and misses some. The sample has about 290,000 clones; 75% to 90% are singletons. Sequencing used PBMCs or T cells enriched from blood (not recorded which). These receptor sequences come from a woman aged 40 to 55 who had recovered from COVID-19.

V is TRBV6-5 and J is TRBJ2-1, with a tentative D call TRBD2 (6 bases). Germline V gene sequence: CDR1 MNHEY, CDR2 SVGAGI. V lost 6 bases to trimming and J lost 6 bases, with 15 bases between them. This CDR3 has 14 amino acids. The CDR3 sequence is CASRAMTSLNEQFF. The CDR3 coding sequence is TGTGCCAGCAGAGCTATGACTAGTCTCAATGAGCAGTTCTTC.

The chain recombines TRBV3-1 (or the pseudogene TRBV3-2) with TRBJ1-1; D is uncertain. The germline gives CDR1 LGHDT, CDR2 YNNKEL (reference sequence). Trimming took off 6 bases at V and 1 base at J, with 18 bases between the two ends. The CDR3 contains 16 residues. The CDR3 sequence: CASSLRRGISNTEAFF. Written as DNA, the CDR3 is TGTGCCAGCAGTCTCCGCCGAGGTATATCGAACACTGAAGCTTTCTTT.